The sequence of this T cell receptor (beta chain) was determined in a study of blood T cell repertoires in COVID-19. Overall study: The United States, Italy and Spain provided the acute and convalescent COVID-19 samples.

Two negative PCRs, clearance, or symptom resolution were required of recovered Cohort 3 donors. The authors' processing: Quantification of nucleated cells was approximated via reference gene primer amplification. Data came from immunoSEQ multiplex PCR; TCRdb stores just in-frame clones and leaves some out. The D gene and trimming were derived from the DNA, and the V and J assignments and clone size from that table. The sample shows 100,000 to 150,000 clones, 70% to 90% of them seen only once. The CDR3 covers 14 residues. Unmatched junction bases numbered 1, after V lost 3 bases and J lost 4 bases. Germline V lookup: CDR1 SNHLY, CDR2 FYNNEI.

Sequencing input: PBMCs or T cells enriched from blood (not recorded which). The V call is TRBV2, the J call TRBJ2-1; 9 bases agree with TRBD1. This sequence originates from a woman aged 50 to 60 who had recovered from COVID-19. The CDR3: CASSDGQGYNEQFF. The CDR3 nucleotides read TGTGCCAGCAGTGATGGACAGGGGTACAATGAGCAGTTCTTC.